This T cell receptor (beta chain) was found in a study of sequential checkpoint blockade in melanoma. A few counts support this clone. Sequencing was performed with immunoSEQ multiplex PCR; in TCRdb, only in-frame clones are kept and a portion is missing. The sample holds some 5,400 clones, about 20% seen once. The treatment here: randomized to nivolumab then ipilimumab (arm A) or the reverse (arm B). The CDR3 length is 15 residues. CDR1 MDHEN and CDR2 SYDVKM come from the germline V gene. With V trimmed by 2 bases and J by 2 bases, 4 bases remained unmatched. This sequence was found in a human donor with melanoma. The rearrangement links TRBV28 to TRBJ2-7; 9 nucleotides agree with TRBD2. Sequencing was performed on tumor tissue (inferred from file names), taken from a patient given nivolumab and ipilimumab in sequence. The CDR3 DNA sequence: TGTGCCAGCAGTTTAGCGGCGGGGGGGGCCTACGAGCAGTACTTC. Its translation: CASSLAAGGAYEQYF.